The 6 T cell receptor beta chains reported below all come from one sample, sequenced in a study of blood T cell repertoires in COVID-19. Only in-frame clones appear in the TCRdb table, and some are missing; sequencing was by immunoSEQ multiplex PCR. The repertoire consists of roughly 300,000 clones, with around 90% occurring once and the leading ten covering about 2.5%. Input material: PBMCs or T cells enriched from blood (not recorded which). Every receptor here comes from a woman aged 40-49 years with acute COVID-19.

This clone appeared a few times. The J gene is TRBJ2-1, the V gene TRBV15; D is unresolved. The CDR3 covers 13 residues. Trimming pared 0 bases from V and 9 bases from J, leaving 9 bases between. Germline values: CDR1 LNHNV, CDR2 YYDKDF (reference sequence). This CDR3 is CATSRDSYGEQFF. Written as DNA, the CDR3 is TGTGCCACCAGCAGAGATAGCTACGGTGAGCAGTTCTTC. Variable domain in full (rest from reference TRBV15 and TRBJ2-1): DAMVIQNPRYQVTQFGKPVTLSCSQTLNHNVMYWYQQKSSQAPKLLFHYYDKDFNNEADTPDNFQSRRPNTSFCFLDIRSPGLGDTAMYLCATSRDSYGEQFFGPGTRLTVL.

The CDR3: CASSSGQALNTEAFF. The CDR3, as DNA: TGCGCCAGCAGCTCGGGACAGGCCCTGAACACTGAAGCTTTCTTT. This chain links TRBV5-1 with TRBJ1-1; 8 positions agree with TRBD1. The ends lost 3 bases at V and 0 bases at J; junction bases unmatched: 4. Germline V lookup: CDR1 SGHRS, CDR2 YFSETQ. The CDR3 covers 15 residues.

Concerning this clone: Germline is not matched at one junction end, which may reflect a read error. This chain links TRBV7-7 with TRBJ1-1; D gene unclear. CDR3 length equals 13 residues. Germline V gives CDR1 SSHAT, CDR2 FNYEAQ (reference sequence). Here the CDR3 DNA reads TGTGCTAGCAGCCTTCAGATGAACACTGAAGCTTTCTTT. It translates to CASSLQMNTEAFF. Filled out from reference TRBV7-7 and TRBJ1-1, the complete variable domain reads GAGVSQSPRYKVTKRGQDVTLRCDPISSHATLYWYQQALGQGPEFLTYFNYEAQPDKSGLPSDRFSAERPEGSISTLTIQRTEQRDSAMYRCASSLQMNTEAFFGQGTRLTVV.

The chain employs TRBV7-8 and TRBJ1-1; D gene ambiguous. Germline V lookup: CDR1 SGHVS, CDR2 FQNEAQ. This CDR3 has 13 amino acids. V shed 4 bases and J shed 1 base, with 7 bases lying between them. CDR3 DNA sequence: TGTGCCAGCAGCTCTAGTACGAACACTGAAGCTTTCTTT. Translation gives CASSSSTNTEAFF.

The chain carries TRBV7-9 and TRBJ1-4; D might be TRBD1 (6 bases). This CDR3 has 15 residues. V was trimmed by 5 bases and J by 6 bases, leaving 16 bases between them. Germline V gives CDR1 SEHNR, CDR2 FQNEAQ (reference sequence). As DNA, the CDR3 is TGTGCCAGCAGCCCCACAGGGAGGGGCCATGAAAAACTGTTTTTT. Translating it yields CASSPTGRGHEKLFF.

This sequence joins TRBV18 and TRBJ1-5; the D gene is possibly TRBD1 (5 bases). V was trimmed by 2 bases and J by 1 base, leaving 12 bases between them. This CDR3 comprises 16 residues. The germline gives CDR1 KGHSH, CDR2 LQKENI. The CDR3 DNA reads TGTGCCAGCTCACCAGGACATGACAGAAGCAATCAGCCCCAGCATTTT. Translated, it gives CASSPGHDRSNQPQHF.